The T cell receptor (beta chain) described here comes from a study of shared clonotypes between healthy human individuals. Caucasian adults residing in Nashville, Tennessee made up all the donors. In the original analysis: Junction-only sequences without quality scores came from ImmunoSEQ, so filtering differed. Assay: immunoSEQ multiplex PCR; the TCRdb copy retains only in-frame clones and omits some. D and trimming were read from the DNA, whereas the V and J calls and clone size are those reported in that table. The sample records about 490,000 clones, more than 65% being singletons. This CDR3 is 15 amino acids long. Looked up from germline, CDR1 is SGHNT and CDR2 is YYREEE (reference sequence). The V end was cut by 4 bases, the J end by 0 bases, with 13 bases between. General study points: Clonotype sharing among the donors was expected to vary with sequencing depth.

Comments on this clone: Its matching antigen is unknown.

The sample consisted of PBMCs. The clonotype was recovered from a middle-aged woman in good health. Some clones in this sample may be carry-over from other donors' samples. V gene TRBV5-4 combines with J gene TRBJ2-5; a weak D match, TRBD1 (5 bases). The CDR3 protein is CASSADPGYQETQYF. The CDR3 DNA reads TGTGCCAGCAGCGCTGACCCAGGGTACCAAGAGACCCAGTACTTC.